Shown below are 17 T cell receptor beta chains from a single sample sequenced in a study of T cells in Graves' hyperthyroidism and ophthalmopathy (dated 2019 in TCRdb). The receptor library was made with multiplex PCR. These reads were obtained on an Illumina HiSeq 2000. The TCR beta CDR3 regions were amplified from the RNA transcripts. A first-round RT-PCR of the TCR CDR3 used the HTBI primer set with the Qiagen OneStep RT-PCR kit. Using fastp trimming at Q25 and MiXCR clonotype assembly, TCRdb reanalyzed the public sequencing data and kept in-frame beta chains. Entries that share a CDR3 protein sequence are merged under the most common genes and DNA. The sample table records about 640,000 distinct CDR3 sequences; about 14% of these occur just once. Approximately 12% of the sample lies in the top ten. Specimen: blood. The receptors originated from a woman aged 45 to 65 with Graves' ophthalmopathy.

This clonotype was recorded many times. The chain joins TRBV7-2 to TRBJ2-7, with 9 bases aligning to TRBD2. Looked up from germline, CDR1 is SGHTA and CDR2 is FQGNSA. Trimming took 2 bases from V and 0 from J; bases not matched to a gene: 2. CDR3 length equals 15 residues. The CDR3 loop reads CASSLLAGSSYEQYF. CDR3 sequence (DNA): TGTGCCAGCAGCTTACTAGCGGGGAGCTCCTACGAGCAGTACTTC.

This clonotype was detected many times. The rearrangement links TRBV2 to TRBJ1-1; possibly TRBD1 for D (5 bases). The CDR3 extends over 13 amino acids. From germline, CDR1 is SNHLY and CDR2 FYNNEI. The ends were cut back, 6 bases at V and 0 bases at J, with 8 bases in the middle. CDR3 nucleotides: TGTGCCAGCAGGGACACAATGAACACTGAAGCTTTCTTT. It yields the protein CASRDTMNTEAFF. Filled out from reference TRBV2 and TRBJ1-1, the complete variable domain reads EPEVTQTPSHQVTQMGQEVILRCVPISNHLYFYWYRQILGQKVEFLVSFYNNEISEKSEIFDDQFSVERPDGSNFTLKIRSTKLEDSAMYFCASRDTMNTEAFFGQGTRLTVV.

This clonotype has at least ten counts. The V gene is TRBV2, the J gene TRBJ2-7, with D possibly being TRBD1 (6 bases). Deletions cut 3 bases from V and 5 bases from J, with 14 bases between. The CDR3 extends over 14 amino acids. CDR1 SNHLY and CDR2 FYNNEI come from the germline V gene. CDR3 loop: CASSDWGRGNEQYF. The CDR3 DNA follows: TGTGCCAGCAGTGATTGGGGCAGGGGAAACGAGCAGTACTTC.

Turning to this clonotype: A much larger clone differs by one base, so this may be a read error. The chain combines TRBV7-9 with TRBJ2-7, with TRBD1 matching over 11 bases. The CDR3 runs to 15 residues. Per germline, CDR1 SEHNR and CDR2 FQNEAQ (reference sequence). Losses at the gene ends were 4 bases for V and 5 bases for J; bases not matched to a gene: 7. The CDR3 DNA reads TGTGCCAGCAGCTATCCGGGGGGACAGGGGGACGAGCAGTACTTC. Amino acids: CASSYPGGQGDEQYF.

This clonotype appeared many times. The V and J genes are TRBV18 and TRBJ1-2; no reliable D call. With 0 bases removed from V and 0 bases from J, the gap between germline ends came to 14 bases. CDR1 and CDR2 from the germline V gene are KGHSH and LQKENI. This CDR3 contains 17 residues. The CDR3 region is CASSPPGSVRANYGYTF. For the CDR3, the DNA is TGTGCCAGCTCACCACCGGGAAGCGTACGAGCTAACTATGGCTACACCTTC.

CDR3 sequence (DNA): TGTGCCATCAGTGAGTTCGGGGCTGGTGAAAAACTGTTTTTT. Translation gives CAISEFGAGEKLFF. The J gene is TRBJ1-4, the V gene TRBV10-3, with TRBD1 as a possible D gene (5 bases). Between the trimmed V and J ends, which lost 1 base and 7 bases, there was a span of 10 bases. CDR1 is ENHRY, CDR2 SYGVKD, per germline. This CDR3 spans 14 amino acids.

The chain is built from TRBV2 and TRBJ2-2; tentatively, D is TRBD2 (6 bases). V was shortened by 6 bases and J by 5 bases, with 13 bases between the two germline ends. Germline V gives CDR1 SNHLY, CDR2 FYNNEI. This CDR3 region has 14 residues. CDR3 DNA sequence: TGTGCCAGCAGGATCCTAGCGTCGACCGGGGAGCTGTTTTTT. It yields the protein CASRILASTGELFF.

The sample holds a few counts of this clonotype. The rearrangement uses TRBV29-1 and TRBJ2-1; D uncertain. Germline V gene data show CDR1 as SQVTM and CDR2 as ANQGSEA. The CDR3 has 14 residues. V was pared by 7 bases and J by 0 bases, with 13 bases between. CDR3 residues: CSGARYRSYNEQFF. The CDR3 coding sequence is TGCAGCGGTGCTCGCTACCGCTCCTACAATGAGCAGTTCTTC.

Concerning this clonotype itself: One base away lies a much larger clone, so this may be a sequencing read error. V and J are TRBV4-3 and TRBJ2-1; D unclear. Germline V CDR1 and CDR2: LGHNA, YSLEER. The CDR3 extends over 16 amino acids. The CDR3, as DNA: TGCGCCAGCGGCCAAGACCGTGCGGCGCGTGGCTATGAGCAGTTCTTC. Translated: CASGQDRAARGYEQFF.

The table lists this clonotype with many counts. The chain recombines TRBV6-1 with TRBJ2-1; 10 positions match TRBD2. CDR1 MNHNS and CDR2 SASEGT come from the germline V gene. The CDR3 runs to 16 residues. V gave up 2 bases and J gave up 4 bases; unmatched junction bases: 5. CDR3 in DNA: TGTGCCAGCAGTGAATTAGTAGCGGGAGGTTACAATGAGCAGTTCTTC. Translation: CASSELVAGGYNEQFF.

There are many counts of this clonotype. The rearrangement links TRBV7-8 to TRBJ1-1; TRBD1 might be the D (6 bases). The germline V gene has CDR1 SGHVS and CDR2 FQNEAQ. V was clipped by 2 bases and J by 3 bases, with 13 bases between them. The CDR3 consists of 15 residues. CDR3 region: CASSLLGGIDTEAFF. In DNA form, the CDR3 reads TGTGCCAGCAGCTTATTAGGGGGTATAGACACTGAAGCTTTCTTT.

This clonotype was seen at least ten times. V gene TRBV6-2 or TRBV6-3 combines with J gene TRBJ1-5, with a tentative D call TRBD1 (6 bases). This CDR3 is 16 amino acids long. V lost 7 bases, J lost 1 base, and 17 bases lay in between. Germline CDR1 MNHEY, CDR2 SVGEGT. DNA of the CDR3: TGTGCCAGCAACAAACAGGGTATCTCGAGCAATCAGCCCCAGCATTTT. This gives the protein CASNKQGISSNQPQHF.

This clonotype occurred many times. The chain joins TRBV12-3 or TRBV12-4 to TRBJ2-1; 7 bases map to TRBD2. The V gene end was trimmed by 2 bases and the J gene end by 0 bases; junction bases not matched to a gene: 7. CDR3 length: 17 residues. Here the CDR3 reads CASSLSSGGSSYNEQFF. DNA for the CDR3: TGTGCCAGCAGTTTAAGCAGCGGCGGGAGCTCCTACAATGAGCAGTTCTTC.

There are a few counts of this clonotype. This chain links TRBV4-2 with TRBJ1-5; 8 bases match TRBD1. Per germline, CDR1 LGHNA and CDR2 YNFKEQ. CDR3 size: 16 residues. With 0 bases clipped from V and 1 base from J, the junction kept 2 bases outside the gene matches. The DNA of the CDR3 is TGTGCCAGCAGCCAAGAGACAGGGGTAAGCAATCAGCCCCAGCATTTT. It translates to CASSQETGVSNQPQHF.

The sample holds many counts of this clonotype. J is TRBJ2-5 and V is TRBV4-3; D gene ambiguous. This CDR3 is built from 15 residues. Germline V gives CDR1 LGHNA, CDR2 YSLEER. Trimming removed 4 bases from V and 4 bases from J, with 16 bases in between. The CDR3: CASSRTGLTTETQYF. The CDR3 DNA reads TGCGCCAGCAGCCGGACCGGCCTCACAACAGAGACCCAGTACTTC.

This sequence joins TRBV5-1 and TRBJ2-2; D is unresolved. Germline V gene lookup returns CDR1 SGHRS and CDR2 YFSETQ. The CDR3 spans 16 residues. V lost 2 bases to trimming and J lost 1 base, with 12 bases between them. The CDR3 is CASSLDATQNTGELFF. The DNA of the CDR3 is TGCGCCAGCAGCTTAGATGCAACTCAGAACACCGGGGAGCTGTTTTTT.

This clonotype was seen many times. V and J are TRBV28 and TRBJ2-3; 10 bases align to TRBD1. The ends lost 6 bases at V and 5 bases at J; junction bases unmatched: 5. Germline CDR1 reads MDHEN; CDR2 reads SYDVKM. The CDR3 extends over 14 amino acids. This chain's CDR3 is CASRNGQGGDTQYF. In nucleotides, the CDR3 is TGTGCCAGCAGGAACGGACAGGGGGGAGATACGCAGTATTTT.